This entry features one T cell receptor beta chain sequence. Germline V gene data show CDR1 as SGHRS and CDR2 as YFSETQ. This CDR3 is built from 15 residues. V was clipped by 3 bases and J by 1 base; unmatched bases: 6. These data originate in a study of lymphopenia after photon versus proton radiotherapy. The method was immunoSEQ multiplex PCR; TCRdb's version includes in-frame clones alone and lacks a portion of them. The repertoire holds 42,000 or so clones, with roughly four fifths as singletons. The source of this sequence is a woman aged 70 to 79 with pancreatic cancer. The input for sequencing was peripheral blood, taken from a patient treated with proton-based radiotherapy. This chain connects TRBV5-1 to TRBJ2-7; 8 bases are shared with TRBD1. This CDR3 is CASSSQGTGSYEQYF. In DNA form, the CDR3 reads TGCGCCAGCAGCTCGCAGGGGACAGGATCCTACGAGCAGTACTTC. Complete variable domain (other parts from reference TRBV5-1 and TRBJ2-7): KAGVTQTPRYLIKTRGQQVTLSCSPISGHRSVSWYQQTPGQGLQFLFEYFSETQRNKGNFPGRFSGRQFSNSRSEMNVSTLELGDSALYLCASSSQGTGSYEQYFGPGTRLTVT.